Sequencing of this TCR beta chain was carried out in a study of Graves' ophthalmopathy and Graves' hyperthyroidism. The CDR3 consists of 13 residues. V shed 6 bases and J 7 bases; nucleotides not matched to a gene: 8. Per the germline V gene, CDR1 is SGHAT and CDR2 is FQNNGV. This clonotype has a count of ten or more. The study amplified TCR beta CDR3 regions using RNA transcripts. Amplification began with first-round RT-PCR using HTBI primers, then second-round multiplex PCR was performed. TCRdb called the multiplex PCR reads again in MiXCR, with one record for every CDR3 protein. Here the sample spans 400,000 or so distinct CDR3 sequences, less than 20% being singletons.

V is TRBV11-2 and J is TRBJ1-1; 7 nucleotides match TRBD1. What was sequenced was peripheral blood. This TCR was sampled from a woman under 30 with stable Graves' hyperthyroidism. CDR3 bases: TGTGCCAGCAGTTCAGCCGGGACAGTTGAAGCTTTCTTT. It specifies CASSSAGTVEAFF.